The sequence of this T cell receptor (beta chain) was determined in a study of blood T cell repertoires in COVID-19. Overall study context: Acute and convalescent COVID-19 specimens originated in the United States, Italy and Spain. T cells, B-cell-depleted T cells, or PBMCs supplied cDNA or gDNA.

Germline CDR1 SGHNT, CDR2 YYREEE (reference sequence). The V and J ends lost 1 base and 2 bases respectively, with 13 bases between them. The CDR3 is 15 amino acids. In the original analysis: Counts of nucleated cells, estimated from reference gene primer amplification, were obtained. The protocol was immunoSEQ multiplex PCR, while the TCRdb copy is restricted to in-frame clones and leaves out a portion. The V and J calls and the clone size are those of that table, but D and trimming were determined from the DNA. The table includes a few hundred thousand clones, approximately 87% detected once. This receptor was obtained from a man aged 60-69 years who had recovered from COVID-19. Specimen: peripheral blood. The chain is built from TRBV5-4 and TRBJ2-7; D uncertain. CDR3 DNA: TGTGCCAGCAGCTTGCTGGCCAGGTCAACCTACGAGCAGTACTTC. Translated: CASSLLARSTYEQYF.